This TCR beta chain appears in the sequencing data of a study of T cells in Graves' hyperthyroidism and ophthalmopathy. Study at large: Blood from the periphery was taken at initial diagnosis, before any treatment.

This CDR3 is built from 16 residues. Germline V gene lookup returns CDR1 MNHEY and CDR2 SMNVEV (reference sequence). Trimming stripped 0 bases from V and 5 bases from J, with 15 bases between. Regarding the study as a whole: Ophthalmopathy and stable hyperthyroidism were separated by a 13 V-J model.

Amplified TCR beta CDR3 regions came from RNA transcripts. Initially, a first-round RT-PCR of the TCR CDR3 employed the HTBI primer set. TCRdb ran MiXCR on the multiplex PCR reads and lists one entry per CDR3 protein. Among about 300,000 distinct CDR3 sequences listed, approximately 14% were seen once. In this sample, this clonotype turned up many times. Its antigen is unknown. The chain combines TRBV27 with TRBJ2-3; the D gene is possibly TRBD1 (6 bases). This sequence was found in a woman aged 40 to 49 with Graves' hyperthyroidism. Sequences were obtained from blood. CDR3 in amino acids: CASSLSVQGMVDTQYF. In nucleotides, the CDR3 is TGTGCCAGCAGTTTATCGGTCCAGGGGATGGTAGATACGCAGTATTTT.